Following are 23 T cell receptor beta chains from one sample sequenced in a study of OX40 agonist ivuxolimab in advanced cancers. The method was immunoSEQ multiplex PCR; TCRdb's version includes in-frame clones alone and lacks a portion of them. Of roughly 15,000 clones in the sample, about 88% were seen once. This specimen was CD4+ or CD8+ T cells sorted from blood, taken in a trial of the OX40 agonist ivuxolimab. These receptor sequences come from an adult with an advanced solid tumor such as melanoma, head and neck, liver or kidney cancer.

This chain joins TRBV2 and TRBJ1-2, with 8 bases matching TRBD1. The CDR3 is 14 amino acids. With 7 bases clipped from V and 6 bases from J, the junction kept 10 bases outside the gene matches. The germline gives CDR1 SNHLY, CDR2 FYNNEI. The CDR3 coding sequence is TGTGCCAGCAACCACAGGGGGGGAGTAGATGGCTACACCTTC. This codes for CASNHRGGVDGYTF.

The sample holds a few counts of this clone. DNA of the CDR3: TGTGCCAGCTCACCATGGGACTACACAGATACGCAGTATTTT. It codes for CASSPWDYTDTQYF. The rearrangement uses TRBV18 and TRBJ2-3, with TRBD2 matching over 7 bases. Unmatched junction bases numbered 1, after V lost 2 bases and J lost 2 bases. The CDR3 spans 14 residues. The germline V gene has CDR1 KGHSH and CDR2 LQKENI.

V and J are TRBV27 and TRBJ2-6; 7 nucleotides agree with TRBD1. V lost 3 bases to trimming and J lost 0 bases; unmatched junction nucleotides: 5. Germline lookup yields CDR1 MNHEY and CDR2 SMNVEV (reference sequence). The CDR3 spans 17 residues. For the CDR3, the DNA is TGTGCCAGCAGTTTGGCAGGGGGTTACTCTGGGGCCAACGTCCTGACTTTC. Translation: CASSLAGGYSGANVLTF.

This chain connects TRBV11-2 to TRBJ2-7; D call uncertain. The ends were cut back, 5 bases at V and 1 base at J, with 21 bases in the middle. The CDR3 spans 17 residues. Germline lookup yields CDR1 SGHAT and CDR2 FQNNGV. CDR3 region: CASSLHKTYVFSYEQYF. The CDR3 nucleotides are TGTGCCAGCAGCCTCCATAAGACCTACGTATTTTCCTACGAGCAGTACTTC.

This clone was detected only once. The V call is TRBV29-1, the J call TRBJ1-2; tentative D call: TRBD1 (5 bases). Germline-derived CDR1 and CDR2 are SQVTM and ANQGSEA. This CDR3 contains 11 residues. With 4 bases removed from V and 8 bases from J, the gap between germline ends came to 11 bases. This CDR3 is CSVAGQHGYTF. The CDR3 region has the DNA TGCAGCGTTGCCGGACAACACGGCTACACCTTC.

By sample share, this clone is medium-sized. The chain combines TRBV7-6 with TRBJ1-2; the D gene is possibly TRBD1 (5 bases). From germline, CDR1 is SGHVS and CDR2 FNYEAQ. CDR3 length: 18 residues. V was clipped by 3 bases and J by 6 bases, with 26 bases between them. CDR3 in DNA: TGTGCCAGCAGCTTCAGACCGGCGGGGGTTTCCGGCCTAGATGGCTACACCTTC. Amino acids: CASSFRPAGVSGLDGYTF. Using reference TRBV7-6 and TRBJ1-2 for the parts outside the CDR3, the full variable domain is GAGVSQSPRYKVTKRGQDVALRCDPISGHVSLYWYRQALGQGPEFLTYFNYEAQQDKSGLPNDRFSAERPEGSISTLTIQRTEQRDSAMYRCASSFRPAGVSGLDGYTFGSGTRLTVV.

J is TRBJ1-1 and V is TRBV19, with unresolved D. Trimming removed 8 bases at V and 5 bases at J, with 6 bases between. CDR1 is LNHDA, CDR2 SQIVND, per germline (reference sequence). This CDR3 has 10 amino acids. As DNA, the CDR3 is TGTGCCAGTGGGGAGACTGAAGCTTTCTTT. This translates into CASGETEAFF.

The CDR3 sequence: CASSTYRTNEQFF. The CDR3 DNA is TGTGCCAGCTCAACGTACAGGACCAATGAGCAGTTCTTC. The chain carries TRBV18 and TRBJ2-1; a weak D match, TRBD1 (5 bases). Germline V gene sequence: CDR1 KGHSH, CDR2 LQKENI. This CDR3 is 13 amino acids long. Trimming took 5 bases from V and 6 from J, leaving 11 bases between them.

The V call is TRBV6-5, the J call TRBJ1-2; no clear D gene. V lost 2 bases and J 4 bases, leaving 8 bases between the germline ends. The CDR3 length is 13 residues. Germline lookup yields CDR1 MNHEY and CDR2 SVGAGI. CDR3 protein: CASSYRAVYGYTF. In nucleotides, the CDR3 is TGTGCCAGCAGTTACAGGGCGGTCTATGGCTACACCTTC.

This chain joins TRBV2 and TRBJ1-6; 10 bases line up with TRBD1. Per the germline V gene, CDR1 is SNHLY and CDR2 is FYNNEI. There are 14 residues in the CDR3. The V gene end was trimmed by 4 bases and the J gene end by 10 bases; junction bases not matched to a gene: 4. The CDR3 here is CASSGQGAESPLHF. The CDR3 DNA is TGTGCCAGCAGTGGACAGGGGGCTGAATCACCCCTCCACTTT.

As for this clone: This sample also contains other DNA sequences that code for the same CDR3. This chain connects TRBV6-6 to TRBJ1-4; D possibly corresponds to TRBD1 (5 bases). Germline V lookup: CDR1 MNHNY, CDR2 SVGAGI (reference sequence). V was pared by 8 bases and J by 6 bases, with 13 bases between. The CDR3 length is 13 residues. The CDR3 sequence: CASFREVDEKLFF. The CDR3 nucleotides read TGTGCCAGCTTCAGGGAAGTGGATGAAAAACTGTTTTTT.

This clone appeared a few times. The chain couples TRBV9 to TRBJ2-5; D tentatively fits TRBD1 or TRBD2 (6 bases each). The CDR3 has 15 residues. Germline lookup yields CDR1 SGDLS and CDR2 YYNGEE. The V gene lost 1 base and the J gene lost 4 bases, with 14 bases spanning the gap. For the CDR3, the DNA is TGTGCCAGCAGCGTATCTCAGGGGACTCGAGAGACCCAGTACTTC. Its translation is CASSVSQGTRETQYF.

The J gene is TRBJ1-6, the V gene TRBV11-3, with D possibly matching TRBD1 (5 bases). Germline loops: CDR1 SGHNT, CDR2 YENEEA. This CDR3 has 20 residues. V was shortened by 1 base and J by 0 bases, with 19 bases between the two germline ends. CDR3 loop: CASSLALGGYWSSYNSPLHF. The CDR3 DNA reads as TGTGCCAGCAGCTTAGCTCTCGGGGGATACTGGAGCTCCTATAATTCACCCCTCCACTTT.

This chain links TRBV6-4 with TRBJ2-5; D is ambiguous. CDR1 is MRHNA, CDR2 SNTAGT, per germline. Trimming cost V 4 bases and J 5 bases, with 11 bases left between them. The CDR3 is 13 amino acids. The CDR3 loop is CASSVREWETQYF. The DNA for the CDR3 is TGTGCCAGCAGTGTAAGGGAATGGGAGACCCAGTACTTC.

The chain couples TRBV7-9 to TRBJ2-1; 11 bases fit TRBD2. CDR1 is SEHNR and CDR2 is FQNEAQ in the germline V gene (reference sequence). The length of the CDR3 is 15 residues. The J segment lost 0 bases and the V segment lost 5 bases, leaving 0 bases of the junction unmatched. CDR3 in amino acids: CASSTSGGSYNEQFF. The CDR3 DNA follows: TGTGCCAGCAGCACTAGCGGGGGCTCCTACAATGAGCAGTTCTTC.

The chain joins TRBV6-5 to TRBJ1-5; TRBD1 is a possible D gene (6 bases). Germline V gene data show CDR1 as MNHEY and CDR2 as SVGAGI. This CDR3 spans 13 amino acids. With 0 bases removed from V and 6 bases from J, the gap between germline ends came to 6 bases. Here the CDR3 reads CASSYSTGQPQHF. The CDR3 DNA sequence: TGTGCCAGCAGTTACTCGACAGGTCAGCCCCAGCATTTT.

The chain has TRBV5-1 and TRBJ2-1, with 14 bases aligning to TRBD2. The CDR3 runs 17 residues. Germline V gene data show CDR1 as SGHRS and CDR2 as YFSETQ. V was clipped by 0 bases and J by 8 bases; unmatched bases: 7. The CDR3 protein is CASSLGLAGGPSDEQFF. The CDR3 region has the DNA TGCGCCAGCAGCTTGGGACTAGCGGGAGGGCCCAGCGATGAGCAGTTCTTC.

This sequence joins TRBV6-4 and TRBJ2-1; 7 nucleotides line up with TRBD2. The CDR3 runs 15 residues. Germline-derived CDR1 and CDR2 are MRHNA and SNTAGT. V trimming: 3 bases; J trimming: 1 base; junction bases outside the gene matches: 3. CDR3 residues: CASSEKAGSYNEQFF. CDR3 DNA sequence: TGTGCCAGCAGTGAAAAAGCGGGGTCCTACAATGAGCAGTTCTTC.

As regards this clone: This specimen includes other DNA sequences encoding the same CDR3. CDR3 nucleotides: TGTGCCAGCAGTGGGTTGCCGCCGGGGCATAGCAATCAGCCCCAGCATTTT. Amino acids: CASSGLPPGHSNQPQHF. V usage is TRBV2 and J usage is TRBJ1-5, with D tentatively TRBD1 (5 bases). The germline V gene has CDR1 SNHLY and CDR2 FYNNEI. This CDR3 contains 17 residues. Trimming cost V 4 bases and J 0 bases, with 16 bases left between them.

The rearrangement joins TRBV4-3 to TRBJ1-6; the match to TRBD1 covers 7 bases. The V gene's germline CDR1 is LGHNA and CDR2 YSLEER. CDR3 length equals 15 residues. Trimming took 0 bases from V and 8 from J; bases not matched to a gene: 4. The CDR3 loop reads CASSQDTGEDSPLHF. The CDR3 coding sequence is TGCGCCAGCAGCCAAGATACAGGGGAGGATTCACCCCTCCACTTT.

This clone was seen once. The rearrangement joins TRBV6-1 to TRBJ2-3; 10 bases agree with TRBD2. The J segment lost 4 bases and the V segment lost 1 base, leaving 14 bases of the junction unmatched. This CDR3 region has 19 residues. Germline CDR1 is MNHNS and CDR2 is SASEGT. In DNA form, the CDR3 reads TGTGCCAGCAGTGAAGGGAAACTGAGCGGGAGGGCCCGCTCAGATACGCAGTATTTT. Protein: CASSEGKLSGRARSDTQYF.

The chain carries TRBV7-8 and TRBJ1-2; D is undetermined. From germline, CDR1 is SGHVS and CDR2 FQNEAQ. The length of the CDR3 is 15 residues. Trimming left V 5 bases short and J 4 bases short, with 17 bases between. CDR3 sequence: CASSQLTRKTYGYTF. As DNA, the CDR3 is TGTGCCAGCAGCCAACTTACCCGAAAGACCTATGGCTACACCTTC.

This CDR3 reads CASTIRGMIYGYTF. CDR3 bases: TGTGCCAGCACGATCCGAGGAATGATCTATGGCTACACCTTC. V is TRBV6-5 and J is TRBJ1-2; no definite D call. The V gene lost 7 bases and the J gene lost 4 bases, with 16 bases spanning the gap. Germline V lookup: CDR1 MNHEY, CDR2 SVGAGI. The CDR3 totals 14 residues.